This entry concerns a single TCR beta chain. It has no known antigen specificity. These data belong to a study of monozygotic twins with inflammatory bowel disease (dated by TCRdb to the late 2010s). With respect to the entire study: The complete study included 28 monozygotic twin pairs: 19 IBD-discordant Danish pairs and nine German pairs, of which four were IBD-concordant and five were IBD-discordant. The search for disease-associated traits relied mainly on comparing, within discordant pairs, IBD patients with their genetically identical healthy co-twins. Each individual had, on average, about 151 000 unique TCRalpha sequences and 181 000 unique TCRbeta sequences available for analysis.

Libraries were built with 5' RACE. Preparation of each TCR library used about 4,000 ng of total RNA. For each sample, cDNA was synthesized in eight separate reactions using SMARTScribe reverse transcriptase. During cDNA synthesis, template switching introduced unique molecular identifiers that contained a 6-nucleotide sample barcode. Two nested PCRs of roughly 16 and 10 cycles amplified the TCRalpha and TCRbeta cDNA, and bead purification followed each PCR. Before amplification, the cDNA was treated with uracil DNA-glycosylase and purified using the QIAquick PCR purification kit. The second PCR added Illumina TruSeq-compatible adapters along with sample-specific barcodes. TapeStation and Qubit were used to check library quality and concentration, and around 4.5 ng of each library went into the pool. Sequencing of pooled libraries was carried out on an Illumina HiSeq2500 single-index Rapid Run using 2 x 100 bp reads and custom sequencing primers. Under the source paper's analysis protocol: MiGEC version 1.2.6 was used for UMI-based consensus assembly, which corrected PCR and sequencing errors. V(D)J alignment, clonotype assembly and CDR3 extraction were performed with MiXCR version 2.1.1. To normalise gene usage, clonotype sharing and MAIT/NKT TCR abundance, the analysis used the top 1000, 10 000 and 20 000 clonotypes per sample. Diversity was computed as the inverse Simpson index with the vegan R package after downsampling to 27 000 UMIs. Paired Mann-Whitney U tests were applied to discordant twin pairs, and Benjamini-Hochberg correction was used for multiple testing. TCRdb reanalyzed the reads, keeping one entry per CDR3 protein sequence and omitting DNA. The V and J calls here are based on TCRdb, not the publication. Per the sample table, the count is over 150,000 distinct CDR3 sequences. The ten largest make up 2.4% of the sample.

From each donor, an approximately 2.5 ml peripheral blood sample was collected into PAXgene tubes and kept at -80 degrees C. Without any T cell sorting, total RNA was extracted from whole blood using the PAXgene blood miRNA kit on an automated QIAcube. Peripheral blood from monozygotic twin pairs concordant or discordant for inflammatory bowel disease was subjected to deep TCRalpha and TCRbeta repertoire profiling with unique molecular barcoding. Smoking habits were recorded for all twin pairs, with individuals classified as current, former or never smokers. Including cysteine and phenylalanine, the CDR3 has 15 amino acids. The record lacks a DNA sequence. CDR1 and CDR2 are read off the germline V gene (reference sequence) as LNHDA and SQIVND. The investigation overall reported the following: Repertoire similarity did not differ between concordant and discordant twins, which could be due to limited statistical power. Because patients were on differing immunosuppressive treatments, the repertoires may have picked up extra background noise and inter-individual variability. Compared with healthy twins, IBD patients shared fewer clonotypes with other individuals, and the difference was most pronounced in patients with signs of disease activity. The results gave no support for a single strong signal or clonotype linked to IBD. Distinction between different T cell subtypes could not be achieved in the analysis. IBD patients had lower TCRbeta repertoire diversity, measured by the inverse Simpson index, than their healthy co-twins.

The clonotype comes from a human donor with ulcerative colitis or Crohn's disease, or a healthy co-twin of an affected twin (not recorded which). The sequenced material came from blood. The chain employs TRBV19 and TRBJ2-1; TCRdb gives TRBD1 as the D gene, but with no DNA this cannot be confirmed. The CDR3 here reads CASSLPGHKYNEQFF. This CDR3, with the reference TRBV19 and TRBJ2-1 proteins standing in past its ends, gives the full variable domain DGGITQSPKYLFRKEGQNVTLSCEQNLNHDAMYWYRQDPGQGLRLIYYSQIVNDFQKGDIAEGYSVSREKKESFPLTVTSAQKNPTAFYLCASSLPGHKYNEQFFGPGTRLTVL.